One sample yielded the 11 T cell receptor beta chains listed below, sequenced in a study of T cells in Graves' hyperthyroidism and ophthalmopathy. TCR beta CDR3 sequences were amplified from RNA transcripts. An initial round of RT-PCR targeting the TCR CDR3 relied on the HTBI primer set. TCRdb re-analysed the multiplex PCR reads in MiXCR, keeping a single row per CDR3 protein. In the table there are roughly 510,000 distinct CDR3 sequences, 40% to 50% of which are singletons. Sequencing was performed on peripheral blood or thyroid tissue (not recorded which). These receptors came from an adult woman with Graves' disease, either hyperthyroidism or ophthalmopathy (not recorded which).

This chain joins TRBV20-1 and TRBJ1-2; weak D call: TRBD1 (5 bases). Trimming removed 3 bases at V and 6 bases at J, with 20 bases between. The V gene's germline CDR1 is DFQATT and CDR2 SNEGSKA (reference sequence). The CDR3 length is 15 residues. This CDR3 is CSARQDTSGDDGYTF. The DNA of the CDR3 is TGCAGTGCTAGGCAGGACACTTCCGGGGACGATGGCTACACCTTC.

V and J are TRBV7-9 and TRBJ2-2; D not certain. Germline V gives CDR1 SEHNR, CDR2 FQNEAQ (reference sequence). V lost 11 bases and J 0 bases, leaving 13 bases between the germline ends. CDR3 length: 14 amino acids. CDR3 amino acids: CAPRRTTNTGELFF. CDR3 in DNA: TGTGCCCCGCGCAGGACGACGAACACCGGGGAGCTGTTTTTT.

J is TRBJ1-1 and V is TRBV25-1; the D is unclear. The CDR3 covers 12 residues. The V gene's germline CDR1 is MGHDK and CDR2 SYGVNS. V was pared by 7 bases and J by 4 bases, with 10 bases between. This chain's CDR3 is CASKDGVTEAFF. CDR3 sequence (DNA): TGTGCCAGCAAGGACGGGGTCACTGAAGCTTTCTTT.

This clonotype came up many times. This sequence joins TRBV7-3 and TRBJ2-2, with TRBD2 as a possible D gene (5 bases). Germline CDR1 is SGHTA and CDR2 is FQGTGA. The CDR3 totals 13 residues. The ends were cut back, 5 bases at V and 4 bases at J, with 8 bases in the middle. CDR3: CASSIGGTGELFF. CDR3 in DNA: TGTGCCAGCAGCATAGGAGGCACCGGGGAGCTGTTTTTT. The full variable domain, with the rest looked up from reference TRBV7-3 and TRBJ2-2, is GAGVSQTPSNKVTEKGKYVELRCDPISGHTALYWYRQSLGQGPEFLIYFQGTGAADDSGLPNDRFFAVRPEGSVSTLKIQRTERGDSAVYLCASSIGGTGELFFGEGSRLTVL.

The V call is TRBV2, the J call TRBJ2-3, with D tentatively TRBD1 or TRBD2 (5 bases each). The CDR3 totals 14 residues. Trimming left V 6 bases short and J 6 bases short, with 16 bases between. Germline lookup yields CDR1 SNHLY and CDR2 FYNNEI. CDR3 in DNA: TGTGCCAGCAGCTACATGGGGGAGCGTGATACGCAGTATTTT. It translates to CASSYMGERDTQYF.

As DNA, the CDR3 is TGTGCCACAGGGAGCAATCAGCCCCAGCATTTT. This encodes CATGSNQPQHF. This chain links TRBV10-3 with TRBJ1-5, with a tentative D call TRBD1 (5 bases). This CDR3 contains 11 residues. Deletions cut 10 bases from V and 1 base from J, with 5 bases between. CDR1 ENHRY and CDR2 SYGVKD come from the germline V gene.

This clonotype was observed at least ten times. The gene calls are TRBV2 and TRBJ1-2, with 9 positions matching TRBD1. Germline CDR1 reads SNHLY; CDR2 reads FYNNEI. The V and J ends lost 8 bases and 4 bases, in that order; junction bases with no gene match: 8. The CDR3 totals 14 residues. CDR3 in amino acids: CASEGQGALYGYTF. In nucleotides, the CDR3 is TGTGCCAGCGAGGGACAGGGAGCCCTCTATGGCTACACCTTC.

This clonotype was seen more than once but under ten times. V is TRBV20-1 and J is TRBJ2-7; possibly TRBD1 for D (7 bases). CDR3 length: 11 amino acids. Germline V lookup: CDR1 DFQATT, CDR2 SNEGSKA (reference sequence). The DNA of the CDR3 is TGCAGCGGAGGGGGCGGCGACGAGCAGTACTTC. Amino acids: CSGGGGDEQYF.

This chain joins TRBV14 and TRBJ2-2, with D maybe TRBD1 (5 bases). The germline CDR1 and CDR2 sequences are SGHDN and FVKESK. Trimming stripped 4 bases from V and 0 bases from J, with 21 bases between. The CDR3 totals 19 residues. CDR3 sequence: CASSPRSYRGPANTGELFF. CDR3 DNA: TGTGCCAGCAGCCCAAGATCCTATAGGGGTCCCGCGAACACCGGGGAGCTGTTTTTT.

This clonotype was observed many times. The CDR3 region is CASSARETQYF. Written as DNA, the CDR3 is TGTGCCAGTAGTGCACGGGAGACCCAGTACTTC. This rearrangement joins TRBV19 to TRBJ2-5; no clear D. This CDR3 has 11 residues. V was trimmed by 5 bases and J by 5 bases, leaving 6 bases between them. CDR1 LNHDA and CDR2 SQIVND come from the germline V gene (reference sequence).

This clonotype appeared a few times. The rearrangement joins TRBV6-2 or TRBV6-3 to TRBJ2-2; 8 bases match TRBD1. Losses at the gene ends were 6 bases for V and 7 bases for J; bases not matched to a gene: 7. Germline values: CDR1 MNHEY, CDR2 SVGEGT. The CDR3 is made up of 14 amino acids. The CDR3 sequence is CASRKTGENGELFF. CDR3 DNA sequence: TGTGCCAGCAGGAAGACAGGGGAGAACGGGGAGCTGTTTTTT.